Reported below is one T cell receptor (beta chain). Its antigen is not known. CDR3 length equals 15 residues. Germline CDR1 GTSNPN, CDR2 SVGIG (reference sequence). The V end lost 0 bases, the J end lost 2 bases, and 14 bases lay between the germline ends. The sample is drawn from a study of T cell clones after liver transplantation. Study overall: Without induction therapy, subjects received standard immunosuppression until 12-24 months post-transplant.

CD3+CD4+ and CD3+CD8+ cells were FACS-sorted from thawed unstimulated PBMCs. Study findings and constraints: Donor-reactive sequences fell more than third party-reactive ones, suggesting partial deletion. Rather than being deleted, graft donor-reactive T cells may have moved into the graft.

Assay used: immunoSEQ multiplex PCR; TCRdb lists only in-frame clones, some missing. The table has 45,000 to 60,000 clones, 70% to 75% seen once; the top ten hold around 9.1%. The clonotype was recovered from a human patient who received a liver transplant. Part of the T cell pool may stem from the graft donor. Sample: CD4+ T cells from blood, taken at the 22-month timepoint. The chain combines TRBV30 with TRBJ2-7; no clear D. The chain's CDR3 is CAWSVGTDAAYEQYF. The CDR3 coding sequence is TGTGCCTGGAGTGTGGGTACAGATGCTGCCTACGAGCAGTACTTC.